The 21 T cell receptor beta chains below all came from one sample that was sequenced in a study of cytomegalovirus exposure and HLA in healthy donors. Amplification used 60 Vbeta primers and 13 Jbeta primers. Measured with immunoSEQ multiplex PCR; TCRdb has only the in-frame clones, and not every one. The table has about 60,000 clones, approximately 71% seen once. The specimen sequenced was PBMCs. All receptors come from a man in his forties in good health and CMV-seropositive.

This chain joins TRBV7-2 and TRBJ2-5; TRBD1 matches at 7 bases. The CDR3 spans 18 residues. The junction had 12 bases not matched to a gene; V was cut back by 2 bases and J by 0 bases. CDR1 and CDR2 (germline): SGHTA, FQGNSA. CDR3 nucleotide sequence: TGTGCCAGCAGCTTACCGCGGCACCGGACAGGAGACCAAGAGACCCAGTACTTC. Translation: CASSLPRHRTGDQETQYF.

This sequence joins TRBV5-4 and TRBJ1-1, with TRBD1 as a possible D gene (6 bases). The V gene lost 2 bases and the J gene lost 4 bases, with 12 bases spanning the gap. The germline CDR1 and CDR2 sequences are SGHNT and YYREEE (reference sequence). CDR3 size: 14 residues. The CDR3 loop reads CASSLWGQGTEAFF. As DNA, the CDR3 is TGTGCCAGCAGCTTATGGGGGCAGGGCACTGAAGCTTTCTTT.

This chain links TRBV6-4 with TRBJ2-1, with 7 bases matching TRBD2. Germline assignment: CDR1 MRHNA and CDR2 SNTAGT. This CDR3 spans 16 amino acids. Trimming removed 5 bases from V and 9 bases from J; junction bases left unmatched: 16. The CDR3 coding sequence is TGTGCCAGCAGTCGATCCACCTCGGGGGGTACGCGTGAGCAGTTCTTC. Protein sequence: CASSRSTSGGTREQFF.

CDR3 residues: CASANRDEQYF. The CDR3 DNA follows: TGCGCCAGCGCTAACAGGGACGAGCAGTACTTC. The V and J genes are TRBV5-1 and TRBJ2-7, with D perhaps TRBD1 (6 bases). Trimming shortened V by 7 bases and J by 5 bases, and 10 bases separated the two germline ends. The CDR3 is made up of 11 amino acids. Germline V gene data show CDR1 as SGHRS and CDR2 as YFSETQ.

This chain links TRBV5-1 with TRBJ2-2; TRBD1 matches 8 bases. The junction had 11 bases not matched to a gene; V was cut back by 2 bases and J by 5 bases. Per the germline V gene, CDR1 is SGHRS and CDR2 is YFSETQ. The CDR3 totals 17 residues. In DNA form, the CDR3 reads TGCGCCAGCAGCTTCTGGGGGCAGGGGGCTGAAACCGGGGAGCTGTTTTTT. As protein: CASSFWGQGAETGELFF.

The chain has TRBV5-1 and TRBJ1-1, with a tentative D call TRBD1 (5 bases). Per germline, CDR1 SGHRS and CDR2 YFSETQ. The CDR3 covers 14 residues. V dropped 0 bases and J dropped 10 bases, with 16 bases sitting between them. This CDR3 is CASSLGRVAEGAFF. In nucleotides, the CDR3 is TGCGCCAGCAGCTTGGGCAGGGTGGCAGAAGGAGCTTTCTTT.

A remark on this clone: The junction departs from germline at one end; a sequencing error may be responsible. The CDR3 loop is CASSLTSGSNEKLFF. The CDR3 DNA reads as TGTGCTAGCAGCTTAACTTCAGGGTCTAATGAAAAACTGTTTTTT. This chain joins TRBV7-7 and TRBJ1-4; possibly TRBD1 for D (5 bases). CDR1 is SSHAT and CDR2 is FNYEAQ in the germline V gene (reference sequence). The CDR3 is 15 residues long.

The chain couples TRBV14 to TRBJ2-1, with D possibly matching TRBD2 (5 bases). V was trimmed by 3 bases and J by 8 bases, leaving 11 bases between them. The germline gives CDR1 SGHDN, CDR2 FVKESK. The CDR3 is 13 amino acids. The CDR3 DNA reads as TGTGCCAGCAGCCAGGGGATGCGGGATGAGCAGTTCTTC. This sequence encodes CASSQGMRDEQFF.

This sequence joins TRBV29-1 and TRBJ2-7, with a tentative D call TRBD1 (6 bases). Germline CDR1 and CDR2: SQVTM and ANQGSEA. Trimming shortened V by 5 bases and J by 6 bases, and 20 bases separated the two germline ends. The CDR3 has 14 amino acids. The CDR3: CSVLMDRIPSEQYF. The CDR3 nucleotides are TGCAGCGTTCTGATGGACAGAATCCCAAGCGAGCAGTACTTC.

The V gene is TRBV14, the J gene TRBJ1-1, with D unresolved. Between the trimmed V and J ends, which lost 2 bases and 0 bases, there was a span of 4 bases. The CDR3 is 13 amino acids. Germline V gene sequence: CDR1 SGHDN, CDR2 FVKESK. The CDR3 region has the DNA TGTGCCAGCAGCCAAAACATGAACACTGAAGCTTTCTTT. Protein product: CASSQNMNTEAFF.

The chain carries TRBV11-2 and TRBJ1-5, with D maybe TRBD1 (6 bases). Trimming cost V 1 base and J 4 bases, with 8 bases left between them. CDR3 length equals 14 residues. Germline-derived CDR1 and CDR2 are SGHAT and FQNNGV. The CDR3 DNA reads TGTGCCAGCAGCTTAGTAGGGGGTAATCAGCCCCAGCATTTT. Amino acids: CASSLVGGNQPQHF.

The rearrangement links TRBV30 to TRBJ1-6; weak D call: TRBD1 (6 bases). Germline values: CDR1 GTSNPN, CDR2 SVGIG (reference sequence). The ends were cut back, 5 bases at V and 7 bases at J, with 9 bases in the middle. The CDR3 totals 12 residues. The CDR3 DNA reads TGTGCCTGGGTTACAGGGAATTCACCCCTCCACTTT. Translating it yields CAWVTGNSPLHF.

V usage is TRBV6-5 and J usage is TRBJ1-5, with TRBD1 matching 8 bases. The V gene end was trimmed by 2 bases and the J gene end by 5 bases; junction bases not matched to a gene: 5. The CDR3 length is 15 residues. The V gene's germline CDR1 is MNHEY and CDR2 SVGAGI. The CDR3 spells CASSYGQGLDQPQHF. The CDR3, as DNA: TGTGCCAGCAGTTACGGACAGGGATTAGATCAGCCCCAGCATTTT.

The chain has TRBV10-2 and TRBJ2-3; 7 bases map to TRBD2. V trimming: 4 bases; J trimming: 3 bases; junction bases outside the gene matches: 4. CDR1 and CDR2 from the germline V gene are WSHSY and SAAADI. The CDR3 extends over 14 amino acids. The CDR3 here is CASSVGLETDTQYF. The CDR3 DNA follows: TGCGCCAGCAGTGTAGGACTAGAGACAGATACGCAGTATTTT.

V is TRBV15 and J is TRBJ2-1; 12 nucleotides match TRBD2. Germline loops: CDR1 LNHNV, CDR2 YYDKDF (reference sequence). V lost 3 bases and J lost 7; bases outside the gene matches: 19. This CDR3 comprises 20 residues. The CDR3 nucleotides are TGTGCCACCAGCAGCGGCCTGCCTAGCGGGGGGGAGAGAAACTCAAATGAGCAGTTCTTC. It yields the protein CATSSGLPSGGERNSNEQFF.

This clone was seen a few times. The chain links TRBV2 to TRBJ2-7; the match to TRBD1 covers 9 bases. Germline lookup yields CDR1 SNHLY and CDR2 FYNNEI. V trimming: 6 bases; J trimming: 12 bases; junction bases outside the gene matches: 9. CDR3 size: 12 residues. The CDR3 DNA is TGTGCCAGCAGCCACGGACAGGGGCAATGGTACTTC. Amino acids: CASSHGQGQWYF.

This clone has just a few counts. The J gene is TRBJ2-2, the V gene TRBV6-5, with no clear D. The CDR3 contains 14 residues. The germline gives CDR1 MNHEY, CDR2 SVGAGI. The V end lost 8 bases, the J end lost 0 bases, and 10 bases lay between the germline ends. As DNA, the CDR3 is TGTGCCAGCGGTACATACACGAACACCGGGGAGCTGTTTTTT. The encoded protein is CASGTYTNTGELFF.

The rearrangement joins TRBV5-1 to TRBJ1-1, with D tentatively TRBD1 (6 bases). With 3 bases removed from V and 1 base from J, the gap between germline ends came to 13 bases. The germline V gene encodes CDR1 SGHRS and CDR2 YFSETQ. This CDR3 spans 15 amino acids. The CDR3 region has the DNA TGCGCCAGCAGCTCCTCCTCAGGGGAGAACACTGAAGCTTTCTTT. Translation gives CASSSSSGENTEAFF.

This chain links TRBV19 with TRBJ1-5, with TRBD1 matching over 8 bases. CDR1 and CDR2 (germline): LNHDA, SQIVND (reference sequence). The CDR3 length is 15 residues. V shed 5 bases and J 3 bases; nucleotides not matched to a gene: 6. The CDR3 DNA sequence: TGTGCCAGTAGTGAGACAGGGGAACACAATCAGCCCCAGCATTTT. Translation: CASSETGEHNQPQHF.

The chain couples TRBV19 to TRBJ2-5, with a weak D call TRBD1 (6 bases). CDR1 LNHDA and CDR2 SQIVND come from the germline V gene (reference sequence). This CDR3 comprises 15 residues. V was trimmed by 3 bases and J by 5 bases, leaving 16 bases between them. The CDR3 DNA sequence: TGTGCCAGTAGTATCTTGCCCTCAGGGGTGGAGACCCAGTACTTC. It is translated as CASSILPSGVETQYF. The full variable domain, its missing parts supplied by reference TRBV19 and TRBJ2-5, is DGGITQSPKYLFRKEGQNVTLSCEQNLNHDAMYWYRQDPGQGLRLIYYSQIVNDFQKGDIAEGYSVSREKKESFPLTVTSAQKNPTAFYLCASSILPSGVETQYFGPGTRLLVL.

The V call is TRBV30, the J call TRBJ1-1, with D maybe TRBD1 (5 bases). The length of the CDR3 is 12 residues. V was clipped by 5 bases and J by 2 bases, with 9 bases between them. Germline assignment: CDR1 GTSNPN and CDR2 SVGIG (reference sequence). The CDR3 here is CAWGTGNTEAFF. In DNA, the CDR3 is TGTGCCTGGGGAACAGGTAACACTGAAGCTTTCTTT.